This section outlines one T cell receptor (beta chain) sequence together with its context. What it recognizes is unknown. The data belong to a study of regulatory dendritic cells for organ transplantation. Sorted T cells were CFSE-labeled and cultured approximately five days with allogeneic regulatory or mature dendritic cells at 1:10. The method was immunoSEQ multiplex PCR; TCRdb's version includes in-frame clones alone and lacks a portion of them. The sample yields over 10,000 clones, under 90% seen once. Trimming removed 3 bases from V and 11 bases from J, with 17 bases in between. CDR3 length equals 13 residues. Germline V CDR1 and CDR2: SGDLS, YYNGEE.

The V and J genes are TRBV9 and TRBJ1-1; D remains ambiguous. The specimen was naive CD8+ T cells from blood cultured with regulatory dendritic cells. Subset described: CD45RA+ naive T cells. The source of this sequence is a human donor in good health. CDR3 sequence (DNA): TGTGCCAGCAGCGCCGGAGACGGCCCAGAGGCTTTCTTT. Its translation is CASSAGDGPEAFF.